This T cell receptor beta chain was sequenced for a study of shared clonotypes between healthy human individuals. Regarding the study as a whole: For naive CD4 cells, around 5% of clonotypes were shared across a handful of donors.

Remarks on this clone: Its matching antigen is unknown.

This CDR3 has 12 residues. Germline-derived CDR1 and CDR2 are SQVTM and ANQGSEA. Trimming at V came to 3 bases and at J to 10 bases, leaving 7 bases not matched to a gene. Original processing methods: There were no quality scores in the junction-only immunoSEQ sequences, so filtering differed. The protocol was immunoSEQ multiplex PCR, while the TCRdb copy is restricted to in-frame clones and leaves out a portion. V, J and clone size are those of that table, while D and trimming were read from the DNA. The table lists roughly 1,000,000 clones, around 78% of them singletons, with 0.4% to 0.55% in the top ten.

The origin of this receptor is a man between 18 and 35 years old in good health. Some clones in this sample may be carry-over from other donors' samples. Sequencing was done on a sample of memory CD4+ T cells from PBMCs. Subset specified: CD45RA-negative fraction. This chain joins TRBV29-1 and TRBJ2-5; 8 bases line up with TRBD2. The CDR3, as DNA: TGCAGCGTTGAGTGGAGCGGGGGTGGCCAGTACTTC. This gives the protein CSVEWSGGGQYF.